The clone carrying this TCR beta chain was observed a handful of times. Antigen specificity is unknown. This record comes from a study of early T cells in non-severe SARS-CoV-2 infection. Study background: Chains from this unsorted whole-blood bulk RNA could not be paired. Study-level results: Clonotype matching in VDJdb favored anti-spike CD8 responses and did not capture private and CD4 specificities.

The CDR3 is 18 amino acids. J was trimmed by 7 bases and V by 7 bases; bases with no gene match: 20. Germline assignment: CDR1 SGHVS and CDR2 FQNEAQ. Unique molecular identifiers were affixed to single, distinct cDNA molecules. TCRdb reprocessed the 5' RACE reads via MiXCR and lists one record per CDR3 protein. This table holds tens of thousands of distinct CDR3 sequences, approximately 13% found once. The receptor was derived from an adult who was a healthcare worker with PCR-confirmed SARS-CoV-2 infection or an uninfected control (not recorded which). The sequenced sample was whole blood. The V and J genes are TRBV7-8 and TRBJ2-1, with TRBD2 matching over 9 bases. CDR3 in amino acids: CASNTRGGSGQATNEQFF. CDR3 nucleotide sequence: TGTGCCAGCAACACGCGGGGGGGTAGCGGCCAAGCTACGAATGAGCAGTTCTTC.